The present T cell receptor beta chain was sequenced within a study of OX40 agonist ivuxolimab in advanced cancers. Across the study: Ivuxolimab, which is an agonistic anti-OX40 (CD134) antibody, was administered to the patients.

This table comes from immunoSEQ multiplex PCR, and its TCRdb copy is limited to in-frame clones, with some not included. The sample records 30,000 to 40,000 clones, around 83% being singletons. The CDR3 covers 18 residues. CDR1 SEHNR and CDR2 FQNEAQ come from the germline V gene (reference sequence). The V end was cut by 3 bases, the J end by 2 bases, with 20 bases between. V usage is TRBV7-9 and J usage is TRBJ2-1; D gene ambiguous. The sequence came from an adult with an advanced solid tumor such as melanoma, head and neck, liver or kidney cancer. Sequences were derived from CD4+ or CD8+ T cells sorted from blood, sampled in a trial of the OX40 agonist ivuxolimab. The CDR3 DNA reads TGTGCCAGCAGCTTTGCCACTGACCTCGATTACACCTACAATGAGCAGTTCTTC. Protein: CASSFATDLDYTYNEQFF. The full variable domain, rest sourced from reference TRBV7-9 and TRBJ2-1, is DTGVSQNPRHKITKRGQNVTFRCDPISEHNRLYWYRQTLGQGPEFLTYFQNEAQLEKSRLLSDRFSAERPKGSFSTLEIQRTEQGDSAMYLCASSFATDLDYTYNEQFFGPGTRLTVL.